The present TCR beta chain was sequenced within a study of T cells in Graves' hyperthyroidism and ophthalmopathy. There were TCR beta CDR3 regions amplified from RNA transcripts. Researchers ran a first-round RT-PCR on the TCR CDR3 using the HTBI primer set. TCRdb fed the multiplex PCR reads into MiXCR, producing one record per CDR3 protein. The sample shows about 350,000 distinct CDR3 sequences, 14% of them seen only once. The sample holds many counts of this clonotype. There are 12 residues in the CDR3. The germline CDR1 and CDR2 sequences are SQVTM and ANQGSEA. V was trimmed by 5 bases and J by 0 bases, leaving 8 bases between them.

The sequenced sample was blood. The receptor comes from a woman younger than 45 with Graves' hyperthyroidism. The rearrangement uses TRBV29-1 and TRBJ2-7; D might be TRBD2 (5 bases). The CDR3 region is CSVRGSSYEQYF. For the CDR3, the DNA is TGCAGCGTTCGGGGTTCCTCCTACGAGCAGTACTTC.